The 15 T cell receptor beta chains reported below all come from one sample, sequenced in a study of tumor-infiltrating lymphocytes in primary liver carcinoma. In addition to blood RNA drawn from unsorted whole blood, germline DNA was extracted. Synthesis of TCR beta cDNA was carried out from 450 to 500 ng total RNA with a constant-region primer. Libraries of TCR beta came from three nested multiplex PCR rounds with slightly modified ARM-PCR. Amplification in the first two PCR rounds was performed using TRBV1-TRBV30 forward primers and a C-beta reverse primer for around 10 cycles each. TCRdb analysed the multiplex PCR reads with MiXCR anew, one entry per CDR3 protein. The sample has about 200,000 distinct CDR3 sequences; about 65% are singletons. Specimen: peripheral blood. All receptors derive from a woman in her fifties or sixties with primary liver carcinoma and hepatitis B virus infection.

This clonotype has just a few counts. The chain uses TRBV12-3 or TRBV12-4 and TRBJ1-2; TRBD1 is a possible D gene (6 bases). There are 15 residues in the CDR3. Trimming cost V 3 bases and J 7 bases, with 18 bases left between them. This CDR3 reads CASSFPEGDYSGYTF. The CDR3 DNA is TGTGCCAGCAGTTTTCCTGAGGGGGATTACTCTGGCTACACCTTC.

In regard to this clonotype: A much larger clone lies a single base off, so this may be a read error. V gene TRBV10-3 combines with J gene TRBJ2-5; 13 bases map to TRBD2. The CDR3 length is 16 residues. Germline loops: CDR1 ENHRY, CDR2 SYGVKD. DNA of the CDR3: TGTGCCATCAGTGATCCCGGGACTAGCGGGAAAGAGATCCAGTACTTC. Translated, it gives CAISDPGTSGKEIQYF.

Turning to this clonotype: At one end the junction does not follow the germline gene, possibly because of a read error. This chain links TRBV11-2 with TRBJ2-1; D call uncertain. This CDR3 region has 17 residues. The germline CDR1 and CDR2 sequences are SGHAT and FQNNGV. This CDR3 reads CASSLDPRSSAYNERFF. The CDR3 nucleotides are TGCGCCAGCAGCTTAGATCCAAGATCCTCTGCCTACAATGAGCGGTTCTTC.

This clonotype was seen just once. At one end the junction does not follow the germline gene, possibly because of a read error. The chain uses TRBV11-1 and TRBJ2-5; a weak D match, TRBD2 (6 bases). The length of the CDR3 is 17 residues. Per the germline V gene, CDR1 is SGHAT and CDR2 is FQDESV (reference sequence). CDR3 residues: CVSSPLIPTGDQETQYF. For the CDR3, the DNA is TGTGTCAGCAGCCCTCTTATACCAACGGGAGACCAAGAGACCCAGTACTTC. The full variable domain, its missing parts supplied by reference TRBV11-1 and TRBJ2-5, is EAEVAQSPRYKITEKSQAVAFWCDPISGHATLYWYRQILGQGPELLVQFQDESVVDDSQLPKDRFSAERLKGVDSTLKIQPAELGDSAMYLCVSSPLIPTGDQETQYFGPGTRLLVL.

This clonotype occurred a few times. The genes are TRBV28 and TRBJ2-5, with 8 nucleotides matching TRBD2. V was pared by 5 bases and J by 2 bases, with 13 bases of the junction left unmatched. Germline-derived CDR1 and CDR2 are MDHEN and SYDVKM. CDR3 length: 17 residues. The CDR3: CASSIRAAGARQETQYF. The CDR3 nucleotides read TGTGCCAGCAGTATCAGGGCAGCGGGAGCAAGGCAAGAGACCCAGTACTTC. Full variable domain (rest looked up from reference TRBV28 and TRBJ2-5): DVKVTQSSRYLVKRTGEKVFLECVQDMDHENMFWYRQDPGLGLRLIYFSYDVKMKEKGDIPEGYSVSREKKERFSLILESASTNQTSMYLCASSIRAAGARQETQYFGPGTRLLVL.

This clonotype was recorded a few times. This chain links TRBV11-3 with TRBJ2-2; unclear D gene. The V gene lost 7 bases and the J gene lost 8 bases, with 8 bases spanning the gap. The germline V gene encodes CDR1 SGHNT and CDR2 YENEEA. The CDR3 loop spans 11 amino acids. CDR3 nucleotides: TGTGCCAGCATTGCTTTGGGGGAGCTGTTTTTT. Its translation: CASIALGELFF.

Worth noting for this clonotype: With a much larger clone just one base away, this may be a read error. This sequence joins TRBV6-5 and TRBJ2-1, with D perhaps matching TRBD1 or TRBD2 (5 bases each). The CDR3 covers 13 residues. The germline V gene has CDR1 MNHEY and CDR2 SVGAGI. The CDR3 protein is CAGRWDGNNEQFF. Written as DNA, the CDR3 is TGTGCCGGCAGGTGGGACGGAAACAATGAGCAGTTCTTC.

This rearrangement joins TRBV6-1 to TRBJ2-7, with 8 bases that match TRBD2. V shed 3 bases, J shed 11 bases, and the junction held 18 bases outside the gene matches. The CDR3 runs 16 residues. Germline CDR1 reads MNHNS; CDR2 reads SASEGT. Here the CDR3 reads CASSDPPGTGRDGEYF. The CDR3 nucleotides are TGTGCCAGCAGTGACCCCCCCGGGACCGGGAGGGACGGGGAGTACTTC.

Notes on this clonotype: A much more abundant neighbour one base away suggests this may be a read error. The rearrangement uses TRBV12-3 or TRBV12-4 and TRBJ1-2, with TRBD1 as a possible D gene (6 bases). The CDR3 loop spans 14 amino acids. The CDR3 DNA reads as TGTGCCAGCAGTTCACCAGAGACAGGCAACGGCTGCACCTTC. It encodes CASSSPETGNGCTF.

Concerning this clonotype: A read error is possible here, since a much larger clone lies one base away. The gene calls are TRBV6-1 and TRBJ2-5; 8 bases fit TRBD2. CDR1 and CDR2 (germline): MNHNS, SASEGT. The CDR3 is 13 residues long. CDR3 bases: TGTGCCAACAGTGATGGACTAGCAGAGACCCAGTACTTC. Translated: CANSDGLAETQYF.

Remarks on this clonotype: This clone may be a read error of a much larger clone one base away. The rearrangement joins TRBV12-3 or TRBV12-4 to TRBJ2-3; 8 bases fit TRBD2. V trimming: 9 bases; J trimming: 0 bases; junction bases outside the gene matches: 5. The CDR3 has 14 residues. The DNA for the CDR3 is TGTGCCAGGACCATAGCGGGGAGCACAGATACGCAGTATTTT. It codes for CARTIAGSTDTQYF.

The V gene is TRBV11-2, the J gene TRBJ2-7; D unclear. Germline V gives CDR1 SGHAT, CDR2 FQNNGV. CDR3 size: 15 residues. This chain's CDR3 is CVNSLDPGHTSEQYF. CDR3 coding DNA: TGTGTCAACAGTTTAGACCCAGGCCATACGTCCGAGCAGTACTTC.

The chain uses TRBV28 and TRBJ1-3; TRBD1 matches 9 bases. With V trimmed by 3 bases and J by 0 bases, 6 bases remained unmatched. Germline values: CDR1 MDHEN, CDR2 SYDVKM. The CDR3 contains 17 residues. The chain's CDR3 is CASSFGGQGYSGNTIYF. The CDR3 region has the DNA TGTGCCAGCAGTTTTGGGGGACAGGGCTACTCTGGAAACACCATATATTTT.

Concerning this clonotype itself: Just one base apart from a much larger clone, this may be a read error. The CDR3 reads CASSLEVPGYDYTF. CDR3 nucleotide sequence: TGTGCCAGCAGCTTAGAAGTGCCTGGGTATGACTACACCTTC. This chain joins TRBV7-9 and TRBJ1-2; no reliable D call. Germline CDR1 and CDR2: SEHNR and FQNEAQ (reference sequence). The CDR3 length is 14 residues.

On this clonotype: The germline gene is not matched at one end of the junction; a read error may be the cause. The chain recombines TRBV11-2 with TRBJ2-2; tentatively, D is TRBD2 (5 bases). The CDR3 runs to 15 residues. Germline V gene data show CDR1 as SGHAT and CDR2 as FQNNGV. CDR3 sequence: CASRLLAGNTGVLFF. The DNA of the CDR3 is TGTGCCAGCCGCTTACTGGCAGGAAACACCGGGGTGCTGTTTTTT.